This T cell receptor beta chain was obtained from a study of cytomegalovirus exposure and HLA in healthy donors. Study-wide results and limits: An analysis that was carried out later associated fewer than 20,000 TCR beta sequences with HLA alleles at 0.05 false discovery rate. V- and J-gene trimming of TCR beta was linked (in a later analysis) to a missense DCLRE1C variant.

In regard to this clone: Its antigen is not known.

60 Vbeta and 13 Jbeta primers were used in PCR. As processed by the authors: As a later analysis found, there were 70 million to 80 million unique TCR beta chains, of which roughly 11 million were shared. Profiling relied on immunoSEQ multiplex PCR, and the TCRdb table lists in-frame clones only, not all of them. Clone size and V and J calls were adopted from that table, with D and trimming inferred from the DNA. The table has approximately 150,000 clones, around 79% seen once. The junction had 5 bases not matched to a gene; V was cut back by 0 bases and J by 5 bases. This CDR3 region has 16 residues. The germline CDR1 and CDR2 sequences are MGHRA and YSYEKL.

The material sequenced was PBMCs. The receptor comes from a middle-aged man in good health and CMV-seropositive. The chain has TRBV4-1 and TRBJ2-1; 9 bases align to TRBD2. In nucleotides, the CDR3 is TGCGCCAGCAGCCAAGACCCTAGCGGGGTTAACAATGAGCAGTTCTTC. Protein product: CASSQDPSGVNNEQFF.